This T cell receptor (beta chain) was sequenced during a study of T cell responses to AZD1222 COVID-19 vaccine. TCRdb keeps only in-frame clones here, not all; method: immunoSEQ multiplex PCR. The sample includes 100,000 to 120,000 clones, around 90% seen only once; the top ten take 9% to 9.5%. The CDR3 spans 15 residues. V shed 4 bases and J 7 bases; nucleotides not matched to a gene: 13. Looked up from germline, CDR1 is SGHRS and CDR2 is YFSETQ. Only one count was recorded for this clone. The TCR originated in an adult in good health. The specimen was peripheral blood, collected on day 0 of AZD1222 vaccination. The chain is built from TRBV5-1 and TRBJ1-2; 7 positions match TRBD1. CDR3 nucleotides: TGCGCCAGCAGCGACCGACAGGGAAGCGTGGTTGGCTACACCTTC. The encoded protein is CASSDRQGSVVGYTF.